Following are 10 T cell receptor beta chains from one sample sequenced in a study of T cells after yellow fever vaccination. TCRdb re-called the 5' RACE reads through MiXCR, storing one row per CDR3 protein. The sample includes a few hundred thousand distinct CDR3 sequences, less than 20% of them seen just once. The starting material was PBMCs, obtained roughly 5 days after the first yellow fever vaccination. The receptors here all came from a man younger than 30 who received the YFV17D yellow fever vaccine.

V gene TRBV18 combines with J gene TRBJ2-1; D gene unclear. The ends were cut back, 1 base at V and 4 bases at J, with 8 bases in the middle. In germline, CDR1 is KGHSH, CDR2 LQKENI. The CDR3 spans 14 residues. The CDR3 loop reads CASSPRADYNEQFF. The CDR3 DNA follows: TGTGCCAGCTCACCACGGGCAGATTACAATGAGCAGTTCTTC.

The CDR3 DNA sequence: TGCGCCAGCAGCCAAGATCTAGCGGGGGGGTTAACAGATACGCAGTATTTT. It specifies CASSQDLAGGLTDTQYF. The chain has TRBV4-3 and TRBJ2-3; 12 nucleotides line up with TRBD2. There are 17 residues in the CDR3. Germline trimming cut 0 bases from V and 3 bases from J; bases unmatched to any gene: 4. Germline assignment: CDR1 LGHNA and CDR2 YSLEER.

The DNA for the CDR3 is TGTGCCAGCTCACTGATCCGGACCCATAACACCGGGGAGCTGTTTTTT. This codes for CASSLIRTHNTGELFF. The J gene is TRBJ2-2, the V gene TRBV18; D call uncertain. Deletions cut 4 bases from V and 2 bases from J, with 14 bases between. Germline loops: CDR1 KGHSH, CDR2 LQKENI. The CDR3 is 16 amino acids.

This chain uses TRBV3-1 with TRBJ2-3, with 11 bases identical to TRBD2. The CDR3 is made up of 17 amino acids. CDR1 is LGHDT and CDR2 is YNNKEL in the germline V gene (reference sequence). Trimming removed 10 bases from V and 2 bases from J; junction bases left unmatched: 14. The chain's CDR3 is CATCQDLAGGHTDTQYF. The CDR3 DNA sequence: TGTGCCACCTGCCAAGATCTAGCGGGGGGCCACACAGATACGCAGTATTTT.

This clonotype showed up just a few times. The chain has TRBV24-1 and TRBJ2-3, with TRBD2 matching over 15 bases. CDR3 length: 14 residues. V lost 10 bases and J lost 9; bases outside the gene matches: 7. In germline, CDR1 is KGHDR, CDR2 SFDVKD. CDR3 DNA: TGTGCCACTGGACTAGCGGGGGGGCGGGCAACGCAGTATTTT. Translation gives CATGLAGGRATQYF.

The chain links TRBV7-2 to TRBJ2-5; 7 nucleotides agree with TRBD2. Unmatched junction bases numbered 10, after V lost 5 bases and J lost 4 bases. Germline CDR1 is SGHTA and CDR2 is FQGNSA. The CDR3 is made up of 15 amino acids. The CDR3 sequence: CASSPPTSGGETQYF. The CDR3 DNA is TGTGCCAGCAGCCCCCCCACCTCGGGGGGAGAGACCCAGTACTTC.

This clonotype was seen many times. The chain recombines TRBV4-2 with TRBJ2-7; D is uncertain. This CDR3 spans 15 amino acids. The germline V gene encodes CDR1 LGHNA and CDR2 YNFKEQ. V dropped 0 bases and J dropped 4 bases, with 13 bases sitting between them. This chain's CDR3 is CASSQDGNGPYEQYV. The CDR3 nucleotides read TGTGCCAGCAGCCAAGATGGGAACGGGCCATACGAGCAGTACGTC.

The rearrangement links TRBV6-1 to TRBJ2-7; no reliable D call. This CDR3 comprises 13 residues. V was shortened by 10 bases and J by 7 bases, with 20 bases between the two germline ends. Germline-derived CDR1 and CDR2 are MNHNS and SASEGT. CDR3 nucleotides: TGTGCCACCACCGTTCCCTGGGCTAGGGAGCAGTACTTC. Its protein product is CATTVPWAREQYF.

This clonotype was detected a few times. The chain uses TRBV15 and TRBJ2-1; 9 bases match TRBD1. Germline lookup yields CDR1 LNHNV and CDR2 YYDKDF (reference sequence). This CDR3 contains 21 residues. Germline trimming cut 4 bases from V and 0 bases from J; bases unmatched to any gene: 19. The CDR3 nucleotides read TGTGCCACCAGCACAAACCGCCCAGGACAGGGGCCCAGGAGCTCCTACAATGAGCAGTTCTTC. This gives the protein CATSTNRPGQGPRSSYNEQFF.

This clonotype occurred a few times. The rearrangement joins TRBV4-3 to TRBJ2-2, with D perhaps TRBD1 (5 bases). The CDR3 length is 16 residues. The V end was cut by 0 bases, the J end by 0 bases, with 8 bases between. Germline V gives CDR1 LGHNA, CDR2 YSLEER. CDR3 sequence (DNA): TGCGCCAGCAGCCAAGAGCAGGGTACGAACACCGGGGAGCTGTTTTTT. It specifies CASSQEQGTNTGELFF.